This TCR beta chain came from a study of control samples from healthy donors and cancer patients. This table comes from immunoSEQ multiplex PCR, and its TCRdb copy is limited to in-frame clones, with some not included. The repertoire includes 190,000 or so clones, approximately 95% of them detected once, and over 1.1% sits in the top ten. Germline V gene lookup returns CDR1 SNHLY and CDR2 FYNNEI. Trimming took off 2 bases at V and 5 bases at J, with 18 bases between the two ends. This CDR3 spans 16 amino acids. This chain connects TRBV2 to TRBJ1-1, with TRBD1 as a possible D gene (5 bases). Material for sequencing was blood. The receptor was isolated from a man aged 18 to 30 in good health. CDR3 sequence: CASSETFGAPWTEAFF. The CDR3 region has the DNA TGTGCCAGCAGTGAAACGTTCGGGGCCCCTTGGACTGAAGCTTTCTTT.